This entry is about one T cell receptor (beta chain). A library prepared for alpha chains yielded this beta chain as an off-target read; its size is of little meaning. TCRdb re-derived calls from the 5' RACE reads in MiXCR, one entry per CDR3 protein. There are roughly 860 distinct CDR3 sequences in the sample; 30% to 40% occur only once, and approximately 23% lies in the top ten. The data stem from a study of spatial heterogeneity in lung cancer. Trimming stripped 1 base from V and 3 bases from J, with 22 bases between. CDR1 is MDHEN and CDR2 is SYDVKM in the germline V gene. The CDR3 has 18 residues. The sample's time point: sample taken at primary tumor resection. The donors were some 70 patients with non-small cell lung cancer that was early-stage and untreated. Whole RNA was taken from tumor, nontumor lung or frozen PBMC; it was then sequenced unsorted.

This material consisted of normal lung tissue next to the tumor, taken at surgery. The source is a male donor with early-stage non-small cell lung cancer. This rearrangement joins TRBV28 to TRBJ2-7; tentative D call: TRBD1 (5 bases). The CDR3 DNA sequence: TGTGCCAGCAGTTTATTTCGGTCTGGGGCCGACCCCGACTACGAGCAGTACTTC. This encodes CASSLFRSGADPDYEQYF.